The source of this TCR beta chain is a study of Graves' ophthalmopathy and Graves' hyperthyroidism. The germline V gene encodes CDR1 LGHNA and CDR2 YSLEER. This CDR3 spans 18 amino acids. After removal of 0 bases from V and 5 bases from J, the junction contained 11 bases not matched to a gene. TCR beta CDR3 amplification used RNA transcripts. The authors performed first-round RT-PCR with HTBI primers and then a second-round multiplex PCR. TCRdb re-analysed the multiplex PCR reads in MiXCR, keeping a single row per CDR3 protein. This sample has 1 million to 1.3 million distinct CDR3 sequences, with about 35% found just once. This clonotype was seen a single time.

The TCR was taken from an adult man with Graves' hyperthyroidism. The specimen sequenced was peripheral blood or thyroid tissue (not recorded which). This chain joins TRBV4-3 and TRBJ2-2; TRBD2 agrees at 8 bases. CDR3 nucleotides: TGCGCCAGCAGCCAAGATAGGACTAGCAGGATCTTGACCGGGGAGCTGTTTTTT. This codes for CASSQDRTSRILTGELFF.